The clone carrying this T cell receptor beta chain was detected only once. These data are taken from a study of T cell changes during pregnancy in multiple sclerosis. TCRdb keeps only in-frame clones here, not all; method: immunoSEQ multiplex PCR. The repertoire includes about 30,000 clones, roughly 90% of them detected once, and around 4.5% sits in the top ten. The sample was peripheral blood, taken in the second trimester of pregnancy. This receptor was obtained from a female donor in good health, enrolled as a control in a pregnancy study.

CDR3 bases: TGTGCCAGCAGTTACTCGTGGACAGGGACCAATGAGCAGTTCTTC. It yields the protein CASSYSWTGTNEQFF. This chain uses TRBV6-5 with TRBJ2-1, with 8 bases matching TRBD1. The CDR3 length is 15 residues. Losses at the gene ends were 0 bases for V and 6 bases for J; bases not matched to a gene: 4. Germline V CDR1 and CDR2: MNHEY, SVGAGI.